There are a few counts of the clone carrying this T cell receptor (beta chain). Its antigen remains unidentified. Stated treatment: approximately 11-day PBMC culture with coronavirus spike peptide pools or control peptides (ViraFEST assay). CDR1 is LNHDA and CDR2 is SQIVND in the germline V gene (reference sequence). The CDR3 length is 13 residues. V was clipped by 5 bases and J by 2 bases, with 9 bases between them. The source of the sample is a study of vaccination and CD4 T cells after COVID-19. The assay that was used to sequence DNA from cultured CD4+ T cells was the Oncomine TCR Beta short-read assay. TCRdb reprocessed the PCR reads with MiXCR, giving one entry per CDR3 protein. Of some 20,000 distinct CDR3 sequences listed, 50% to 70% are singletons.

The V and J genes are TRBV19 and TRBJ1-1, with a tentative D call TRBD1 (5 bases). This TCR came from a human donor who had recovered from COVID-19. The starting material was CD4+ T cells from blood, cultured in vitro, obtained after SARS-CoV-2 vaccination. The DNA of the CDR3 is TGTGCCAGTAGTTTCACAGGCAACACTGAAGCTTTCTTT. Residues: CASSFTGNTEAFF.